This T cell receptor beta chain was retrieved from a study of cytotoxic CD8 clonotypes in ibrutinib-treated CLL. Study background: The patient breakdown showed fewer than twelve relapsed/refractory and approximately 15 treatment-naive cases, with under 18 IGHV unmutated. The study recorded mean values of approximately 260,000 productive templates and 80,000 to 100,000 productive rearrangements per sample. Study-wide points: In sustained-remission versus progressing patients, sampling times differed.

CDR3 length: 13 amino acids. Germline assignment: CDR1 SQVTM and CDR2 ANQGSEA. V gave up 3 bases and J gave up 4 bases, with 12 bases separating them. A remark on this clone: Its specificity is unknown.

Clones were read by immunoSEQ multiplex PCR, and TCRdb kept only the in-frame ones, dropping some. The table lists about 50,000 clones, about three fifths of them singletons, with around 30% in the top ten. The source is a human donor with chronic lymphocytic leukemia. The chain recombines TRBV29-1 with TRBJ2-5; possibly TRBD1 for D (5 bases). This material consisted of PBMCs, taken after 24 months of ibrutinib treatment. This CDR3 reads CSVDLGALETQYF. In nucleotides, the CDR3 is TGCAGCGTTGATTTAGGGGCCTTAGAGACCCAGTACTTC.